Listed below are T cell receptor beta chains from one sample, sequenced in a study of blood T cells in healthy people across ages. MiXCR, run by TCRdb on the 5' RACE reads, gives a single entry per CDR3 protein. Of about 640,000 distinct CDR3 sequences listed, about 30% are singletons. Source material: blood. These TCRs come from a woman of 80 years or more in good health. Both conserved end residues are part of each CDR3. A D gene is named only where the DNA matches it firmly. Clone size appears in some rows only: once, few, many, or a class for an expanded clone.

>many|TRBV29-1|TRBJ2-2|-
TGCAGCGTTGAAGGAGTCGGGGAGCTGTTTTTT
CSVEGVGELFF
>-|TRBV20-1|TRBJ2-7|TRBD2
TGCAGTGCCAGGTCTGAGGCAGCGGGGGCCGAGCAGTACTTC
CSARSEAAGAEQYF
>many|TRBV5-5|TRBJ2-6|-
TGTGCCAGCAGCCCGACAGCCTCAAGCTCTGGGGCCAACGTCCTGACTTTC
CASSPTASSSGANVLTF
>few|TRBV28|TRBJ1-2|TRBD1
TGTGCCAGCAGATCCTTCGGGGACAGGGGGTTCTATGGCTACACCTTC
CASRSFGDRGFYGYTF
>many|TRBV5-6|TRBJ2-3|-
TGTGCCAGCAGCTTCGAGGGTATGGATACGCAGTATTTT
CASSFEGMDTQYF
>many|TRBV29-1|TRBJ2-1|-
TGCAGCGTTAGCGCTAGATCCTACAATGAGCAGTTCTTC
CSVSARSYNEQFF
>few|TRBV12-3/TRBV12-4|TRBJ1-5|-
TGTGCCAGCAGCAACGTAGGCAGGGGAGGGCCCCAGCATTTT
CASSNVGRGGPQHF
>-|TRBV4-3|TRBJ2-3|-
TGCGCCAGCAGCCAAGAAGTTAGCACCCCAGATACGCAGTATTTT
CASSQEVSTPDTQYF
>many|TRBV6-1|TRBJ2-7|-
TGTGCCAGCCGGAGGGGCACAGAGTCCTACGAGCAGTACTTC
CASRRGTESYEQYF
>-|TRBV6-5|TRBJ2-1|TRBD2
TGTGCCAGCAGTTACGATGAGACTAGCGGGGGTAATGAGCAGTTCTTC
CASSYDETSGGNEQFF
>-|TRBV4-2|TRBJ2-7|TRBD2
TGTGCCAGCAGCCAAGATCCTAGCGGGAGTTCCTACGAGCAGTACTTC
CASSQDPSGSSYEQYF
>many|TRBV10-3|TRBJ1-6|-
TGTGCCATCAGTGATGAGGGCTCTTATAATTCACCCCTCCACTTT
CAISDEGSYNSPLHF
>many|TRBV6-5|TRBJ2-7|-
TGTGCCAGCAGTTACTCGTCACAGCTCTCCTACGAGCAGTACTTC
CASSYSSQLSYEQYF
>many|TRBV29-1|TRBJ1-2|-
TGCAGCGTTGAACTGAACTATGGCTACACCTTC
CSVELNYGYTF
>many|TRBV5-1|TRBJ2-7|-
TGCGCCAGCAGCTGGGGGGCAGGTGCCTACGAGCAGTACTTC
CASSWGAGAYEQYF
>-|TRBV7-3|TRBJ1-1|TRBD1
TGTGCCAGCAGCTTAACCGACAGGGGCGGAGCTGAAGCTTTCTTT
CASSLTDRGGAEAFF
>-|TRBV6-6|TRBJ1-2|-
TGTGCCAGCATCGAGCCCTATGGCTACACCTTC
CASIEPYGYTF
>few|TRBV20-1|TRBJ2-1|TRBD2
TGCAGTGCTAGAGATTTTCGGGAGGGCCGCAATGAGCAGTTCTTC
CSARDFREGRNEQFF
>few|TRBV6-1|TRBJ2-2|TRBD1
TGTGCCAGCAGAAAGGACAGGGCCGCCGGGGAGCTGTTTTTT
CASRKDRAAGELFF
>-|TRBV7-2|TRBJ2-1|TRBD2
TGTGCCAGCAGCTTAGTAGTCTCTAGCGGGGGGGCCCGCAATGAGCAGTTCTTC
CASSLVVSSGGARNEQFF
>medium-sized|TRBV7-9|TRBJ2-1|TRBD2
TGTGCCAGCAGCCTTTTAGCGGGGGGGCTGGATGAGCAGTTCTTC
CASSLLAGGLDEQFF
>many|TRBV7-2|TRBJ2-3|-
TGTGCCAGCAGCTTGATGGGGCGGAGCACAGATACGCAGTATTTT
CASSLMGRSTDTQYF
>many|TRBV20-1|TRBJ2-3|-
TGCAGTGCCCCCCGAGTGGGGGTTAGCACAGATACGCAGTATTTT
CSAPRVGVSTDTQYF
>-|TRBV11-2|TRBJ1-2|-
TGTGCCAGCAGCTCCCTGGGGCCAGGGACCTTC
CASSSLGPGTF
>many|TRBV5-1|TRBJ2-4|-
TGCGCCAGCAGCTTGGGTCAGTTACTAGCCAAAAACATTCAGTACTTC
CASSLGQLLAKNIQYF
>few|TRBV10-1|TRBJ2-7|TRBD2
TGCGCCAGCAGTGAAAGCGGGAGACAAACCTACGAGCAGTACTTC
CASSESGRQTYEQYF
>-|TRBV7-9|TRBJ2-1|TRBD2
TGTGCCAGCAGCCCGAGGACTAGCGGTTCAGCTGAGCAGTTCTTC
CASSPRTSGSAEQFF
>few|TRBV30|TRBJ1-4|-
TGTGCCTGGAGTAGAGGGGCTCCTAATGAAAAACTGTTTTTT
CAWSRGAPNEKLFF
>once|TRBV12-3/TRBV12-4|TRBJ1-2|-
TGTGCCAGCAGTTTGGTCAGGACCCACTATGGCTACACCTTC
CASSLVRTHYGYTF
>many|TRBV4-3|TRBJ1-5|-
TGCGCCAGCAGCCAAGGCATAAGTCAGCCCCAGCATTTT
CASSQGISQPQHF
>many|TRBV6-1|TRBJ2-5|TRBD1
TGTGCCAGCAGTGAAGGGGACAGGGACCAAGAGACCCAGTACTTC
CASSEGDRDQETQYF
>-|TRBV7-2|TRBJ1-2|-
TGTGCCAGCAGCTCCGGGCCCATTATAGTCTATGGCTACACCTTC
CASSSGPIIVYGYTF
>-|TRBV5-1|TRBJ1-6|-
TGCGCCAGCAGCTTGGAGACGGCAAATAATTCACCCCTCCACTTT
CASSLETANNSPLHF
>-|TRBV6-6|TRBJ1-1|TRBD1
TGTGCCAGCAGCCCGCCGGGACAGGGAGTGAACACTGAAGCTTTCTTT
CASSPPGQGVNTEAFF
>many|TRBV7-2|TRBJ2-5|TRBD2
TGTGCCAGCAGCTACTCCGGGACTAGCGATGAGACCCAGTACTTC
CASSYSGTSDETQYF
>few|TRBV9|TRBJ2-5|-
TGTGCCAGCAGCCCACAGGGAGGACCCAAGGAGGCCCAGTACTTC
CASSPQGGPKEAQYF
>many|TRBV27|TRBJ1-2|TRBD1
TGTGCCAGCAGTTTCGGGACAGGGGGCGGACTTGACTATGGCTACACCTTC
CASSFGTGGGLDYGYTF
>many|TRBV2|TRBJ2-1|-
TGTGCCAGCAAGGCTAGCTCCTACAATGAGCAGTTCTTC
CASKASSYNEQFF
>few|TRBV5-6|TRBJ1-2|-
TGTGCCAGCAGCTTTTCTCGGCGTGGGGGCTACACCTTC
CASSFSRRGGYTF
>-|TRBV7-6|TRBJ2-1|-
TGTGCCAGCAGCTATACGGGGGCGGCGGCGCAGTTCTTC
CASSYTGAAAQFF
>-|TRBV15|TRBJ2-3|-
TGTGCCACCAGCAGAGACACTTCTAGCACAGATACGCAGTATTTT
CATSRDTSSTDTQYF
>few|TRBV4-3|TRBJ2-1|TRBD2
TGCGCCAGCAGCCGCTTAGCGGGAGCCAATGAGCAGTTCTTC
CASSRLAGANEQFF
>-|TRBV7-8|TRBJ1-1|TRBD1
TGTGCCAGCAGCCCTTGGACAGGGACGACCGTGAGAGCTTTCTTT
CASSPWTGTTVRAFF
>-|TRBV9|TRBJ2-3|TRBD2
TGTGCCGGCAGCCCACACGCGGCGGGGGGAAGCACAGATACGCAGTATTTT
CAGSPHAAGGSTDTQYF
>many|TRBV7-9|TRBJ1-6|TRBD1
TGTGCCAGCAGCGATCTCGGGACAGCCTATAATTCACCCCTCCACTTT
CASSDLGTAYNSPLHF
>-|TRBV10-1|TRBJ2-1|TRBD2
TGCGCCAGCAGTGAAGGGACTAGCGCCTCAATGCAGTTCTTC
CASSEGTSASMQFF
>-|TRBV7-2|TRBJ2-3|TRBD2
TGTGCCAGCAGCTTAGTCCCTAGCGGGGGTGGGACAGATACGCAGTATTTT
CASSLVPSGGGTDTQYF
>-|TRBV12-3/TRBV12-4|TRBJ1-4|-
TGTGCCAGCAGTTTTAACGCGGCAACTAATGAAAAACTGTTTTTT
CASSFNAATNEKLFF
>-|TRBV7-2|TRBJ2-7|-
TGTGCCAGCAGCTTAGACCCAGGGGATCTCTCCCAGCAGTGCTTC
CASSLDPGDLSQQCF
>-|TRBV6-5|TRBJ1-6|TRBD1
TGTGCCAGCACCGCGGACAGGGGAGGATCACCCCTCCACTTT
CASTADRGGSPLHF
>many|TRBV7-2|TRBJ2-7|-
TGTGCCAGCAGCTCGACTAGATTGGAGCAGTACTTC
CASSSTRLEQYF
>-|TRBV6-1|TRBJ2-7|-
TGTGGCAGCACCTACCTCTTAGTTGGAGGCTACGAGCAGTACTTC
CGSTYLLVGGYEQYF
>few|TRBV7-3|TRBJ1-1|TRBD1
TGTGCCAGCAGCTTTTACCCGGCGGGCAGGGGGCTCACTGAAGCTTTCTTT
CASSFYPAGRGLTEAFF